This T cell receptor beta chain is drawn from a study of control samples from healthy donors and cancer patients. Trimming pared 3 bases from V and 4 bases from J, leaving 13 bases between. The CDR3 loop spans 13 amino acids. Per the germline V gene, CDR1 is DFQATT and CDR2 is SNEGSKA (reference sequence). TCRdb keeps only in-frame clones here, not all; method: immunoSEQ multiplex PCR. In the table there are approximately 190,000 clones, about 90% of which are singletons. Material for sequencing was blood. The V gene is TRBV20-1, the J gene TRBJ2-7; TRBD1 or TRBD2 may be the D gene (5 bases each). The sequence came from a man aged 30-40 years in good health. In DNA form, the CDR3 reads TGCAGTGCTAGTCTGCCAGGGACGTACGAGCAGTACTTC. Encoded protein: CSASLPGTYEQYF.